Below are 8 T cell receptor beta chains sequenced from a single sample in a study of CD8 T cells in Susac syndrome. An input of roughly 0.45 to 1 ug of RNA was subjected to reverse transcription using random hexamers. TCRdb re-derived calls from the immunoSEQ multiplex PCR reads in MiXCR, one entry per CDR3 protein. Here the sample spans under 200,000 distinct CDR3 sequences, around 95% being singletons. Sequencing input: CD8+ T cells from PBMCs. The receptors were gathered from a human donor with Susac syndrome.

The chain recombines TRBV9 with TRBJ2-3; a weak D match, TRBD2 (6 bases). Germline assignment: CDR1 SGDLS and CDR2 YYNGEE. There are 16 residues in the CDR3. With 2 bases removed from V and 1 base from J, the gap between germline ends came to 14 bases. CDR3 DNA sequence: TGTGCCAGCAGCGTTTACGGGGGAAGAGGCACAGATACGCAGTATTTT. Its protein is CASSVYGGRGTDTQYF. The complete variable domain, with remaining parts taken from reference TRBV9 and TRBJ2-3, reads DSGVTQTPKHLITATGQRVTLRCSPRSGDLSVYWYQQSLDQGLQFLIQYYNGEERAKGNILERFSAQQFPDLHSELNLSSLELGDSALYFCASSVYGGRGTDTQYFGPGTRLTVL.

The chain joins TRBV6-5 to TRBJ2-7; 7 bases line up with TRBD1. The length of the CDR3 is 14 residues. Losses at the gene ends were 5 bases for V and 4 bases for J; bases not matched to a gene: 8. CDR1 is MNHEY, CDR2 SVGAGI, per germline. CDR3 bases: TGTGCCAGCAGTACCGGGACAGTGTGGTACGAGCAGTACTTC. Protein: CASSTGTVWYEQYF.

The chain has TRBV18 and TRBJ1-2; TRBD1 matches at 7 bases. The CDR3 loop spans 14 amino acids. Germline values: CDR1 KGHSH, CDR2 LQKENI. Germline trimming cut 3 bases from V and 6 bases from J; bases unmatched to any gene: 7. CDR3 protein: CASSPTDRVDGYTF. The DNA of the CDR3 is TGTGCCAGCTCACCTACCGACAGGGTCGATGGCTACACCTTC.

The chain employs TRBV5-1 and TRBJ2-5; 14 bases align to TRBD2. J lost 5 bases, V lost 4 bases, and 7 bases had no gene match. The CDR3 totals 16 residues. Germline V gene lookup returns CDR1 SGHRS and CDR2 YFSETQ. The CDR3 DNA reads as TGCGCCAGCAGCGGGGGACTAGCGGGAGCTCGGGAGACCCAGTACTTC. Translating gives CASSGGLAGARETQYF.

The rearrangement uses TRBV3-1 and TRBJ2-3; D gene uncertain. With 4 bases removed from V and 6 bases from J, the gap between germline ends came to 8 bases. CDR1 is LGHDT, CDR2 YNNKEL, per germline (reference sequence). The length of the CDR3 is 12 residues. The CDR3 here is CASSPTFDTQYF. The CDR3 coding sequence is TGTGCCAGCAGCCCTACCTTTGATACGCAGTATTTT.

The CDR3 region has the DNA TGTGCCAGCAGCTTACGTCAAAGTGGCCCCAACACTGAAGCTTTCTTT. Its translation: CASSLRQSGPNTEAFF. V is TRBV13 and J is TRBJ1-1; the D is unclear. The CDR3 sequence is 16 residues long. V was shortened by 2 bases and J by 2 bases, with 15 bases between the two germline ends. Germline CDR1 is PRHDT and CDR2 is FYEKMQ (reference sequence).

This clonotype was found once. V gene TRBV19 combines with J gene TRBJ2-7; 10 bases line up with TRBD2. V trimming: 2 bases; J trimming: 4 bases; junction bases outside the gene matches: 2. This CDR3 is built from 14 residues. The germline CDR1 and CDR2 sequences are LNHDA and SQIVND (reference sequence). The CDR3 sequence is CASSITTSGYEQYF. CDR3 bases: TGTGCCAGTAGTATAACGACTAGCGGGTACGAGCAGTACTTC.

The chain recombines TRBV13 with TRBJ2-1; 9 nucleotides align to TRBD2. V lost 3 bases to trimming and J lost 15 bases; unmatched junction nucleotides: 15. CDR3 length: 15 amino acids. In germline, CDR1 is PRHDT, CDR2 FYEKMQ (reference sequence). For the CDR3, the DNA is TGTGCCAGCAGCTTCCAAGCATCCGGGACTAGCCCGTTGTTCTTC. It translates to CASSFQASGTSPLFF.